What follows are 23 T cell receptor beta chains derived from one specimen sequenced in a study of early T cells in non-severe SARS-CoV-2 infection. From the 5' RACE reads, TCRdb called clonotypes with MiXCR, one entry per CDR3 protein. The sample yields 110,000 or so distinct CDR3 sequences, 12% seen once. Sequencing input: whole blood. The receptors shown here come from an adult who was a healthcare worker with PCR-confirmed SARS-CoV-2 infection or an uninfected control (not recorded which).

The table lists this clonotype with a few counts. A read error may explain this, as a much larger clone is one base away. The rearrangement joins TRBV5-4 to TRBJ2-2; 14 bases fit TRBD2. The CDR3 contains 23 residues. With V trimmed by 4 bases and J by 3 bases, 23 bases remained unmatched. CDR1 is SGHNT, CDR2 YYREEE, per germline (reference sequence). The CDR3 coding sequence is TGTGCCAGCAGCCTAGACAGGGAAACGGTGGGACTAGCGGGAGAGAGGCACACCGGGGAGCTGTTTTTT. It is translated as CASSLDRETVGLAGERHTGELFF.

This clonotype was recorded once. The J gene is TRBJ2-5, the V gene TRBV5-1; D is perhaps TRBD2 (5 bases). Deletions cut 1 base from V and 4 bases from J, with 5 bases between. CDR1 and CDR2 from the germline V gene are SGHRS and YFSETQ. This CDR3 contains 12 residues. The CDR3 sequence: CASSLRGETQYF. DNA for the CDR3: TGCGCCAGCAGCTTGCGGGGAGAGACCCAGTACTTC.

This clonotype showed up just a few times. V gene TRBV5-1 combines with J gene TRBJ2-7; no reliable D call. The CDR3 consists of 15 residues. V lost 0 bases to trimming and J lost 6 bases, with 16 bases between them. Germline CDR1 reads SGHRS; CDR2 reads YFSETQ. This CDR3 reads CASSLGATPSAEQYF. DNA for the CDR3: TGCGCCAGCAGCTTGGGCGCGACACCCAGCGCCGAGCAGTACTTC.

This clonotype was seen at least ten times. This chain connects TRBV24-1 to TRBJ2-7; a possible D gene is TRBD1 (5 bases). The CDR3 extends over 13 amino acids. V was shortened by 4 bases and J by 3 bases, with 9 bases between the two germline ends. Germline V CDR1 and CDR2: KGHDR, SFDVKD. This CDR3 is CATSEGRDYEQYF. The CDR3 bases are TGTGCCACCAGTGAGGGCAGGGACTACGAGCAGTACTTC.

This clonotype was counted at least ten times. The CDR3 region is CASSHRAYTDTQYF. The CDR3, as DNA: TGTGCCAGCAGTCACAGAGCATACACAGATACGCAGTATTTT. The chain couples TRBV5-6 to TRBJ2-3; unclear D gene. V lost 5 bases and J lost 2, with 12 bases in between. CDR1 SGHDT and CDR2 YYEEEE come from the germline V gene. The CDR3 sequence is 14 residues long.

This clonotype was counted between two and nine times. This chain uses TRBV7-9 with TRBJ2-7; D gene unclear. Per the germline V gene, CDR1 is SEHNR and CDR2 is FQNEAQ (reference sequence). This CDR3 has 13 amino acids. The V end lost 1 base, the J end lost 5 bases, and 9 bases lay between the germline ends. The CDR3 loop is CASSLGLRDEQYF. In DNA, the CDR3 is TGTGCCAGCAGCTTAGGTCTACGAGACGAGCAGTACTTC.

This clonotype came up many times. The chain has TRBV7-6 and TRBJ2-7, with 12 bases matching TRBD2. Germline V gene data show CDR1 as SGHVS and CDR2 as FNYEAQ. The CDR3 runs 17 residues. J was trimmed by 6 bases and V by 5 bases; bases with no gene match: 14. CDR3 loop: CASSTQPSGRASAEQYF. Written as DNA, the CDR3 is TGTGCCAGCAGCACCCAGCCTAGCGGGAGGGCCTCGGCCGAGCAGTACTTC.

The genes are TRBV10-2 and TRBJ1-5; D remains unclear. Trimming removed 2 bases at V and 4 bases at J, with 6 bases between. CDR1 and CDR2 from the germline V gene are WSHSY and SAAADI. This CDR3 has 13 residues. The CDR3 region is CASSEHGNQPQHF. CDR3 nucleotide sequence: TGCGCCAGCAGTGAGCACGGAAATCAGCCCCAGCATTTT.

Ten or more counts support this clonotype. V is TRBV29-1 and J is TRBJ2-1; TRBD2 matches 7 bases. Germline values: CDR1 SQVTM, CDR2 ANQGSEA. The CDR3 has 10 residues. The chain's CDR3 is CMGGGNEQFF. The CDR3 DNA is TGCATGGGGGGAGGGAATGAGCAGTTCTTC.

The sample holds many counts of this clonotype. DNA of the CDR3: TGCAGCTTTGGACAGGACTATGGCTACACCTTC. It codes for CSFGQDYGYTF. V gene TRBV29-1 combines with J gene TRBJ1-2, with 7 nucleotides matching TRBD1. CDR3 length equals 11 residues. The V gene's germline CDR1 is SQVTM and CDR2 ANQGSEA. V shed 8 bases, J shed 3 bases, and the junction held 3 bases outside the gene matches. The whole variable domain, filled in from reference TRBV29-1 and TRBJ1-2, reads SAVISQKPSRDICQRGTSLTIQCQVDSQVTMMFWYRQQPGQSLTLIATANQGSEATYESGFVIDKFPISRPNLTFSTLTVSNMSPEDSSIYLCSFGQDYGYTFGSGTRLTVV.

Regarding this clonotype: It may be a read error: a sequence one base away is much more abundant. This chain links TRBV12-3 or TRBV12-4 with TRBJ2-1; 11 positions match TRBD2. V shed 5 bases, J shed 4 bases, and the junction held 7 bases outside the gene matches. The CDR3 has 16 amino acids. CDR3 DNA: TGTGCCAGCAGTCCTCGGACTAGCGGGCTTTACAATGAGCAGTTCTTC. Protein sequence: CASSPRTSGLYNEQFF.

This clonotype was found a few times. The chain carries TRBV7-9 and TRBJ2-7; D is perhaps TRBD2 (6 bases). Germline CDR1 is SEHNR and CDR2 is FQNEAQ (reference sequence). V lost 9 bases and J lost 5, with 17 bases in between. The CDR3 contains 13 residues. CDR3 in amino acids: CARGREIFHEQYF. Written as DNA, the CDR3 is TGTGCCAGGGGGCGGGAAATATTCCACGAGCAGTACTTC. The variable domain in full, completed from reference TRBV7-9 and TRBJ2-7, reads DTGVSQNPRHKITKRGQNVTFRCDPISEHNRLYWYRQTLGQGPEFLTYFQNEAQLEKSRLLSDRFSAERPKGSFSTLEIQRTEQGDSAMYLCARGREIFHEQYFGPGTRLTVT.

This clonotype was seen repeatedly, ten times or more. J is TRBJ2-1 and V is TRBV12-3 or TRBV12-4, with 9 nucleotides matching TRBD2. This CDR3 has 15 residues. V shed 2 bases, J shed 7 bases, and the junction held 6 bases outside the gene matches. The CDR3 here is CASSLLLAGRNEQFF. The CDR3 DNA reads as TGTGCCAGCAGTTTATTACTAGCGGGTAGGAATGAGCAGTTCTTC.

The rearrangement joins TRBV20-1 to TRBJ1-6; no firm D call. The length of the CDR3 is 15 residues. The V gene lost 6 bases and the J gene lost 0 bases, with 12 bases spanning the gap. Germline V CDR1 and CDR2: DFQATT, SNEGSKA (reference sequence). CDR3: CSASPGYSYNSPLHF. CDR3 bases: TGCAGTGCATCTCCCGGGTACTCCTATAATTCACCCCTCCACTTT.

This clonotype was detected ten times or more. V and J are TRBV11-3 and TRBJ2-1; no firm D call. This CDR3 spans 13 amino acids. The V and J ends lost 5 bases and 11 bases respectively, with 16 bases between them. The V gene's germline CDR1 is SGHNT and CDR2 YENEEA. The CDR3 region is CASSPRLGIQQFF. In DNA form, the CDR3 reads TGTGCCAGCAGCCCTCGGTTAGGGATTCAGCAGTTCTTC.

The chain recombines TRBV2 with TRBJ1-6, with D hard to call. The CDR3 totals 17 residues. Germline loops: CDR1 SNHLY, CDR2 FYNNEI. The germline V and J ends were trimmed by 4 bases and 4 bases, with 17 bases remaining between them. CDR3: CASSGKWVEAYNSPLHF. Written as DNA, the CDR3 is TGTGCCAGCAGTGGGAAGTGGGTGGAGGCTTATAATTCACCCCTCCACTTT.

The chain links TRBV9 to TRBJ1-1, with D perhaps TRBD1 (5 bases). The CDR3 has 16 residues. Trimming stripped 0 bases from V and 4 bases from J, with 16 bases between. CDR1 and CDR2 from the germline V gene are SGDLS and YYNGEE. The CDR3 is CASSVGGDGVGTEAFF. In DNA form, the CDR3 reads TGTGCCAGCAGCGTAGGAGGGGACGGAGTAGGCACTGAAGCTTTCTTT.

This clonotype was counted at least ten times. This chain links TRBV28 with TRBJ1-2; D is undetermined. This CDR3 contains 12 residues. V lost 9 bases and J lost 13, with 21 bases in between. Per germline, CDR1 MDHEN and CDR2 SYDVKM. The CDR3 region has the DNA TGTGCCAGTCGAGACATGGCGGCTTTGCTCACCTTC. Translated, it gives CASRDMAALLTF.

This clonotype was seen many times. The chain uses TRBV12-3 or TRBV12-4 and TRBJ1-2, with 12 bases matching TRBD1. CDR3 length equals 15 residues. Germline trimming cut 6 bases from V and 3 bases from J; bases unmatched to any gene: 5. CDR3 protein: CASSAGTGGHYGYTF. CDR3 nucleotide sequence: TGTGCCAGCAGCGCGGGGACAGGGGGCCACTATGGCTACACCTTC.

This rearrangement joins TRBV19 to TRBJ2-3, with TRBD2 matching 12 bases. The ends lost 5 bases at V and 7 bases at J; junction bases unmatched: 7. The CDR3 spans 15 residues. From germline, CDR1 is LNHDA and CDR2 SQIVND (reference sequence). CDR3 coding DNA: TGTGCCAGTAGTCCGACTAGCGGGGGAGCAAATACGCAGTATTTT. As protein: CASSPTSGGANTQYF.

This clonotype was counted many times. The chain is built from TRBV7-2 and TRBJ2-4; D might be TRBD1 (6 bases). The CDR3 loop spans 15 amino acids. V was pared by 4 bases and J by 7 bases, with 17 bases between. From germline, CDR1 is SGHTA and CDR2 FQGNSA. The CDR3: CASSSAASQGNIQYF. The DNA for the CDR3 is TGTGCCAGCAGCTCAGCCGCCAGTCAGGGGAACATTCAGTACTTC.

This clonotype was seen ten or more times. The chain combines TRBV15 with TRBJ2-2; no clear D. Per the germline V gene, CDR1 is LNHNV and CDR2 is YYDKDF (reference sequence). The CDR3 covers 13 residues. Trimming removed 8 bases from V and 1 base from J, with 8 bases in between. The CDR3 DNA is TGTGCCACCCAAGACCAGAACACCGGGGAGCTGTTTTTT. Translated, it gives CATQDQNTGELFF.

In this sample, this clonotype turned up a few times. The V and J genes are TRBV7-6 and TRBJ2-3; 8 bases agree with TRBD1. The CDR3 runs 18 residues. V trimming: 4 bases; J trimming: 2 bases; junction bases outside the gene matches: 14. From germline, CDR1 is SGHVS and CDR2 FNYEAQ. The CDR3 protein is CASSSRGNPDRATDTQYF. DNA of the CDR3: TGTGCCAGCAGCTCTCGGGGCAATCCGGACAGGGCCACAGATACGCAGTATTTT.